The T cell receptor (beta chain) under discussion was sequenced for a study of blood T cells in healthy people across ages. A second PCR of about 7 to 12 cycles used a sample-barcoded 5' primer and a J-beta primer mix. The template-switch adaptor was a 5' adaptor with 12 random nucleotides. It tagged each cDNA molecule. TCRdb independently ran MiXCR on the 5' RACE reads; one entry per CDR3 protein. The profile covers around 1.5 million distinct CDR3 sequences, with 45% to 70% appearing a single time and over 5% taken by the ten largest. This CDR3 has 15 residues. Germline V gene data show CDR1 as SGHAT and CDR2 as FQNNGV. V was pared by 4 bases and J by 7 bases, with 17 bases between. Drawn from each donor were 7.5 to 10 milliliters of peripheral blood.

Sequencing was done on a sample of blood. This chain links TRBV11-2 with TRBJ2-1, with D perhaps TRBD2 (6 bases). The sequence was obtained from a man aged 18 to 29 in good health. The chain's CDR3 is CASSSRRGMWNEQFF. The CDR3 coding sequence is TGTGCCAGCAGCTCCCGCCGGGGGATGTGGAATGAGCAGTTCTTC.